This TCR beta chain stems from a study of cytomegalovirus exposure and HLA in healthy donors. The CDR3 is made up of 14 amino acids. Germline CDR1 and CDR2: SGHTA and FQGNSA. Trimming pared 3 bases from V and 4 bases from J, leaving 10 bases between. With 60 Vbeta and 13 Jbeta primers, the PCR was carried out. Sequencing used immunoSEQ multiplex PCR; TCRdb keeps in-frame clones, though not all of them. Of over 150,000 clones listed, 65% to 80% are singletons. This clonotype was sampled from a man aged 40-55 years in good health and CMV-seronegative. The sample comprised PBMCs. The chain joins TRBV7-2 to TRBJ1-3, with no clear D. CDR3 DNA: TGTGCCAGCAGCTTGCGGGGAGGAGGAAACACCATATATTTT. It yields the protein CASSLRGGGNTIYF.